Listed below are T cell receptor beta chains from one sample, sequenced in a study of a mutant IDH1 vaccine in newly diagnosed glioma. This table comes from immunoSEQ multiplex PCR, and its TCRdb copy is limited to in-frame clones, with some not included. The sample records fewer than 35,000 clones, roughly three quarters being singletons. Their antigens are not known. The sample consisted of PBMCs, taken from a glioma patient whose treatment included an IDH1 peptide vaccine. These receptors came from a woman in her forties with glioma. The CDR3 runs from the conserved cysteine through the conserved F or W. D genes are given only for firm matches. Size is stated for part of the rows, as once, few or many counts, or as a class when the clone is expanded.

.	.	TRBV29-1	TRBJ2-5	TGCAGCGTTGTAGGTCAAGAGACCCAGTACTTC	CSVVGQETQYF
once	TRBD1	TRBV19	TRBJ2-1	TGTGCCAGTAGGCCACAGAACAGGGGTGGCTCCTACAATGAGCAGTTCTTC	CASRPQNRGGSYNEQFF
.	.	TRBV7-9	TRBJ2-1	TGTGCCAGCAGCCGGACGGACTACAATGAGCAGTTCTTC	CASSRTDYNEQFF
.	TRBD2	TRBV6-1	TRBJ2-5	TGTGCCAGCAGTGAATTTTGGAGACTAGCGGGGGGAAACCAAGAGACCCAGTACTTC	CASSEFWRLAGGNQETQYF
.	.	TRBV9	TRBJ2-5	TGTGCCAGCAGCTTTGGACAGCAAGAGACCCAGTACTTC	CASSFGQQETQYF
.	TRBD2	TRBV11-2	TRBJ2-2	TGTGCCAGCAGCTTAGGGTCCGCGGGGGGGCCGATTACCGGGGAGCTGTTTTTT	CASSLGSAGGPITGELFF
.	TRBD1	TRBV2	TRBJ2-1	TGTGCCGGACAGGGGTACAATGAGCAGTTCTTC	CAGQGYNEQFF
.	.	TRBV7-8	TRBJ2-7	TGTGCCAGCAGCCATGGACAGAACGAGCAGTACTTC	CASSHGQNEQYF
.	TRBD1	TRBV15	TRBJ1-5	TGTGCCACCAGCAGAGATACAGGGGAGCGCAATCAGCCCCAGCATTTT	CATSRDTGERNQPQHF
.	TRBD1	TRBV10-1	TRBJ1-5	TGCGCCAGCAGGGACAGGGGGCTAAGGCAGCCCCAGCATTTT	CASRDRGLRQPQHF
once	TRBD2	TRBV10-3	TRBJ2-1	TGTGCCATCAGTGAGTCACTAGCGGGCGCCAATGAGCAGTTCTTC	CAISESLAGANEQFF
.	.	TRBV7-3	TRBJ1-6	TGTGCCAGCAGCTTGGAGACAGTAGATAATTCACCCCTCCACTTT	CASSLETVDNSPLHF
.	TRBD1	TRBV11-2	TRBJ1-4	TGTGCCAGCAGCTTAGGGATCCCGGGACAGGGGTCAACTAATGAAAAACTGTTTTTT	CASSLGIPGQGSTNEKLFF
.	.	TRBV12-5	TRBJ1-2	TGTGCTAGTGGTTTAAGCGGGGCTGCCCTCACCTTC	CASGLSGAALTF
.	TRBD2	TRBV27	TRBJ2-2	TGTGCCAGCAGCCCTTTCGGGGGGGGTAACACCGGGGAGCTGTTTTTT	CASSPFGGGNTGELFF
.	TRBD1	TRBV7-9	TRBJ1-6	TGTGCCAGCAGCTCAGGGGGCCACCCAAATTCACCCCTCCACTTT	CASSSGGHPNSPLHF
.	TRBD1	TRBV19	TRBJ2-2	TGTGCCAGTAGGCTCCAGGGGGACACCGGGGAGCTGTTTTTT	CASRLQGDTGELFF
.	TRBD2	TRBV5-6	TRBJ2-3	TGTGCCAGCAGCCCGATCGGGCGGGGGGGGGCAGATACGCAGTATTTT	CASSPIGRGGADTQYF
.	.	TRBV14	TRBJ1-2	TGTGCCAGCAGCCCCGGGCAGAACCTCTATGGCTACACCTTC	CASSPGQNLYGYTF
.	.	TRBV30	TRBJ2-1	TGTGCCTGGAGTGGAGGGGGGAATGAGCAGTTCTTC	CAWSGGGNEQFF
.	.	TRBV6-5	TRBJ1-4	TGTGCCAGCAGTACGAGACAGACCTTGCAGGAAAAACTGTTTTTT	CASSTRQTLQEKLFF
.	TRBD2	TRBV5-1	TRBJ2-2	TGCGCCAGCAGATCTTCTATAGCGGGGAGCACCGGGGAGCTGTTTTTT	CASRSSIAGSTGELFF
.	TRBD2	TRBV25-1	TRBJ2-5	TGTGCCAGCAGTCCCGGGGGGGCCGGGCAAGAGACCCAGTACTTC	CASSPGGAGQETQYF
.	.	TRBV6-5	TRBJ1-2	TGTGCCAGCCAGACACGGGAAAACTATGGCTACACCTTC	CASQTRENYGYTF
.	.	TRBV2	TRBJ2-1	TGTGCCAGCAGTCGATACAGCTTTTACAATGAGCAGTTCTTC	CASSRYSFYNEQFF
.	.	TRBV11-3	TRBJ2-2	TGTGCCAGCAGCTCCAACAGGGACACCGGGGAGCTGTTTTTT	CASSSNRDTGELFF
once	.	TRBV5-1	TRBJ2-3	TGCGCCAGCACCCTTTACACCGGCACAGATACGCAGTATTTT	CASTLYTGTDTQYF
few	TRBD2	TRBV7-9	TRBJ2-5	TGTGCCAGCAGCCCACAACTAGCGGGGTTGGAGACCCAGTACTTC	CASSPQLAGLETQYF
once	TRBD1	TRBV6-1	TRBJ2-7	TGTGCCAGCACTCCTACCGGGACAGGCTACGAGCAGTACTTC	CASTPTGTGYEQYF
.	.	TRBV5-1	TRBJ2-3	TGCGCCAGCAGCTTTGGGAGCACAGATACGCAGTATTTT	CASSFGSTDTQYF
medium-sized	TRBD2	TRBV6-4	TRBJ2-1	TGTGCCAGCAGTGACGGGACTAACAATGAGCAGTTCTTC	CASSDGTNNEQFF
.	TRBD1	TRBV6-1	TRBJ1-2	TGTGCCAGCATGATGGACAGGGGGCTTGGCTACACCTTC	CASMMDRGLGYTF
.	TRBD2	TRBV10-3	TRBJ2-3	TGTGCCCTGCGGGGGAGCACAGATACGCAGTATTTT	CALRGSTDTQYF
.	.	TRBV7-9	TRBJ1-1	TGTGCCAGCAGCTTAAATCTGGGGCACACTGAAGCTTTCTTT	CASSLNLGHTEAFF
.	TRBD1	TRBV4-3	TRBJ1-5	TGCGCCAGCAGCCAAGTGTTACAGGGGGATCAGCCCCAGCATTTT	CASSQVLQGDQPQHF
medium-sized	TRBD1	TRBV27	TRBJ1-2	TGTGCCAGCAGTTTACAGGGGGCTAACTATGGCTACACCTTC	CASSLQGANYGYTF
few	.	TRBV7-9	TRBJ1-1	TGTGCCAGCAGCTTAGGAGGGGGGACTGAAGCTTTCTTT	CASSLGGGTEAFF
.	.	TRBV7-9	TRBJ1-2	TGTGCCAGCAGCTCCCACCCGGACTATGGCTACACCTTC	CASSSHPDYGYTF
.	.	TRBV9	TRBJ2-3	TGTGCCAGCAGCGCGGACCCTAGGGGCCCAGATACGCAGTATTTT	CASSADPRGPDTQYF
.	TRBD1	TRBV6-5	TRBJ1-1	TGTGCCAGCATCCTACGGGGACAGGGGAACACTGAAGCTTTCTTT	CASILRGQGNTEAFF
.	.	TRBV5-6	TRBJ2-2	TGTGCCAGCCAGCCCGAGGTTGGGCGGGTCGGGGAGCTGTTTTTT	CASQPEVGRVGELFF
.	.	TRBV18	TRBJ1-4	TGTGCCAGCTCACCGATGGGGACGAAGAATGAAAAACTGTTTTTT	CASSPMGTKNEKLFF
.	.	TRBV9	TRBJ1-2	TGTGCCAGCAGCGTAGGCCCGGGCAGGGGTGACGGCTACACCTTC	CASSVGPGRGDGYTF